These 4 T cell receptor beta chains were sequenced from one sample in a study of blood T cell repertoires in COVID-19. Measured with immunoSEQ multiplex PCR; TCRdb has only the in-frame clones, and not every one. Of about 3,500 clones detected, around three quarters appear once; the ten largest clones hold 40% to 45%. Sequencing was carried out using peripheral blood. The receptors were gathered from a human donor in a cohort sampled during active COVID-19.

V and J are TRBV29-1 and TRBJ1-1; D is ambiguous. The CDR3 spans 10 residues. Trimming pared 4 bases from V and 8 bases from J, leaving 8 bases between. Germline V gene sequence: CDR1 SQVTM, CDR2 ANQGSEA. The CDR3 DNA is TGCAGCGTTGTCAGGCTGGAAGCTTTCTTT. Amino acid sequence: CSVVRLEAFF.

J is TRBJ2-5 and V is TRBV14, with 8 bases matching TRBD2. Unmatched junction bases numbered 11, after V lost 4 bases and J lost 1 base. Germline CDR1 SGHDN, CDR2 FVKESK. This CDR3 has 17 amino acids. The DNA of the CDR3 is TGTGCCAGCAGCCCTCTTAATAAGCGGGGGATCCAAGAGACCCAGTACTTC. It codes for CASSPLNKRGIQETQYF.

The chain combines TRBV15 with TRBJ2-5; 8 bases are shared with TRBD1. This CDR3 contains 15 residues. Germline V gene data show CDR1 as LNHNV and CDR2 as YYDKDF (reference sequence). The J segment lost 5 bases and the V segment lost 4 bases, leaving 9 bases of the junction unmatched. The CDR3 spells CATSMGTGPLETQYF. The CDR3 DNA reads TGTGCCACCAGCATGGGGACAGGTCCTTTGGAGACCCAGTACTTC.

The genes are TRBV9 and TRBJ1-2, with 7 bases that match TRBD1. This CDR3 region has 15 residues. Per germline, CDR1 SGDLS and CDR2 YYNGEE. V was clipped by 2 bases and J by 4 bases; unmatched bases: 8. The CDR3 DNA reads TGTGCCAGCAGCGTGAATGACAGGGACGTCTATGGCTACACCTTC. It specifies CASSVNDRDVYGYTF.